This TCR beta chain was documented in a study of blood T cells in healthy people across ages. Study-level points and caveats: Changes seen in expanded clonotypes were possibly confounded by donor CMV status left unknown.

The CDR3 contains 16 residues. Through a sample-barcoded 5' primer and a J-beta primer mix, a second PCR was run for roughly 6 to 11 cycles. Each cDNA molecule, via a template-switch adaptor with 12 random nucleotides, was tagged. TCRdb re-called the 5' RACE reads with MiXCR, one entry per CDR3 protein. Of about 1 million distinct CDR3 sequences listed, 35% to 55% were seen once; the top ten hold 18%. A remark on this clonotype: Its target is unknown.

V and J are TRBV21-1 and TRBJ2-5; the table's D call TRBD1 went unverified against the DNA. TRBV21-1 is a known pseudogene. The clonotype comes from a woman aged 55-70 years in good health. Sequenced material: blood. The CDR3 DNA follows: TGTGCCAGCACCCCAGGGACAGGGGGCGAAGAGGAGACCCAGTACTTC. Its translation is CASTPGTGGEEETQYF.